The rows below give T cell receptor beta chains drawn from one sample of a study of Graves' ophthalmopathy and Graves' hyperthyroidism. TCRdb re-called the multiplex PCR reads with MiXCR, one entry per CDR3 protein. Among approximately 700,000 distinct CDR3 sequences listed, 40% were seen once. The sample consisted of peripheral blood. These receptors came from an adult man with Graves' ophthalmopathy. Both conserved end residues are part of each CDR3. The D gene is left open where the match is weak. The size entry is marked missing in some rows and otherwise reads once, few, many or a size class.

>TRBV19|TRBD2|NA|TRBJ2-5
TGTGCCAGTAGTATAGGAGGAGCGGGGGGAGAGACCCAGTACTTC
CASSIGGAGGETQYF
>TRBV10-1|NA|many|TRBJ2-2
TGCGCCAGCGCTCCCAGGACGGGATTCGGGGAGCTGTTTTTT
CASAPRTGFGELFF
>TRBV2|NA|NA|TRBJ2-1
TGTGCCAGCAGTGATGAGGAATTCGCCTACAATGAGCAGTTCTTC
CASSDEEFAYNEQFF
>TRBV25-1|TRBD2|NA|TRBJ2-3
TGTGCCAGCAGTCCCCCGGGAGGATCAGATACGCAGTATTTT
CASSPPGGSDTQYF
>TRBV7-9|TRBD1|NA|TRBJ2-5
TGTGCCAGCGGAATGACAGGGCAAGAGACCCAGTACTTC
CASGMTGQETQYF
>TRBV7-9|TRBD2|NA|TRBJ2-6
TGTGCCTGGAGCGGGACCAGGGCTTCTGGGGCCAACGTCCTGACTTTC
CAWSGTRASGANVLTF
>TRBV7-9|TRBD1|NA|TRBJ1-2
TGTGCCAGCAGCCAGGGGGGGGCCAACTATGGCTACACCTTC
CASSQGGANYGYTF
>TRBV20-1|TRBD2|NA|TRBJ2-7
TGCAGTGCTAGAAGAATCAGGGAGGGCCGGTACGAGCAGTACTTC
CSARRIREGRYEQYF
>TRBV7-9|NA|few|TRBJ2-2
TGTGCCAGCAACGGCGGTCCGTACACCGGGGAGCTGTTTTTT
CASNGGPYTGELFF
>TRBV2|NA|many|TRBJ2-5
TGTGCCAGCAGTCTTAGGGCAGAGACCCAGTACTTC
CASSLRAETQYF
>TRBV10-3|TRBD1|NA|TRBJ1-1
TGTGCCAGTAGTATCGAAGGGGGCGACGCGATGAACACTGAAGCTTTCTTT
CASSIEGGDAMNTEAFF
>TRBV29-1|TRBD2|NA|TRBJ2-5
TGCAGTGCTAGAGAGTCCCATAGCGGGAGTGGGACCCAGTACTTC
CSARESHSGSGTQYF
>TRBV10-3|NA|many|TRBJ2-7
TGTGCCATCAGTGTAACGAGACGGCTGTCATCATTCTACGAGCAGTACTTC
CAISVTRRLSSFYEQYF
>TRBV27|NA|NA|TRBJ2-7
TGTGCCAGCAGTTTTAAGGGTGTGGGCTACGAGCAGTACTTC
CASSFKGVGYEQYF
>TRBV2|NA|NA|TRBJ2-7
TGTGCCAGCAGTGAAGCGGGGAACACCGGCGAGCAGTACTTC
CASSEAGNTGEQYF
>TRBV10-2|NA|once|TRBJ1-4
TGTGCCACCAGTGATCGTTGGACTGCAAATGAAAAACTGTTTTTT
CATSDRWTANEKLFF
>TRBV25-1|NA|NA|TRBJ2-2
TGTGCCAGCACCCGTTGGAGCACCGGGGAGCTGTTTTTT
CASTRWSTGELFF
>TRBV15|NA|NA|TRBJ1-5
TGTGCCACCAGCAAAGACAGGCTCAATCAGCCCCAGCATTTT
CATSKDRLNQPQHF
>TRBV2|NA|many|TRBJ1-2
TGTGCCAGCAGGACGACGGTCTATGGCTACACCTTC
CASRTTVYGYTF
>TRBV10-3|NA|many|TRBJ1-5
TGTGCCATCAGTGAGTCGGGAGGAGGAAGGGATCAGCCCCAGCATTTT
CAISESGGGRDQPQHF
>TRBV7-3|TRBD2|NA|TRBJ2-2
TGTGCCAGCAGCGCGGGACTAGCGGATAAGAACACCGGGGAGCTGTTTTTT
CASSAGLADKNTGELFF
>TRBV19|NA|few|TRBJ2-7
TGTGCCAGTAGTATAGGAACCGGACCCGCCTACGAGCAGTACTTC
CASSIGTGPAYEQYF
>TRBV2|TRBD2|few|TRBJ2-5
TGTGCCAGCAGTGAAGCGCTTTTTGCTAGCGGGATTCAAGAGACCCAGTACTTC
CASSEALFASGIQETQYF
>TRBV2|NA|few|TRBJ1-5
TGTGCCAGCAGTGAATGGGATTACAATCAGCCCCAGCATTTT
CASSEWDYNQPQHF
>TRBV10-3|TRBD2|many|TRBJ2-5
TGTGCCATCAGTGAGGCGGGGGGGCCGGAGGAGACCCAGTACTTC
CAISEAGGPEETQYF
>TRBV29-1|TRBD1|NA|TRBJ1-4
TGCAGCGTTGGCGGACAGGGGGCTGAAAAACTGTTTTTT
CSVGGQGAEKLFF
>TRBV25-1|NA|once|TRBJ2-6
TGTGCCAGCGTTGATGGGTCCGGGGCCAACGTCCTGACTTTC
CASVDGSGANVLTF
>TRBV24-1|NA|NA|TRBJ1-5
TGTGCCACCAGTGACCCAGGGTCGGTAGATCAGCCCCAGCATTTT
CATSDPGSVDQPQHF
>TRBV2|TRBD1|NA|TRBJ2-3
TGTGCCAGCAGTGTCCGACAGGGGCGGGATACGCAGTATTTT
CASSVRQGRDTQYF
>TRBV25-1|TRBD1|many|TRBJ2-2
TGTGCCAGCAGTCCCGTGACAGGGGCGAACACCGGGGAGCTGTTTTTT
CASSPVTGANTGELFF
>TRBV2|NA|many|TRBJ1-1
TGTGCCAGCAGTTCCGACCGGGGGGTAGGAACTGAAGCTTTCTTT
CASSSDRGVGTEAFF
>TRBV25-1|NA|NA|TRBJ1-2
TGTGCCAGCAGTTTCCGTGGCGGCTTAGGCAACTATGGCTACACCTTC
CASSFRGGLGNYGYTF
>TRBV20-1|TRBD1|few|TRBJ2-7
TGCAGTGCTAGAGATCGCAGGGGGCTGACCTACGAGCAGTACTTC
CSARDRRGLTYEQYF
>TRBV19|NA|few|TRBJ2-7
TGTGCCAGTAGTCCTAGCGAGGGCTACGAGCAGTACTTC
CASSPSEGYEQYF
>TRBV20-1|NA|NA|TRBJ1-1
TGCAGTGCCCCCGGGGGCAGGAGAAATGAAGCTTTCTTT
CSAPGGRRNEAFF
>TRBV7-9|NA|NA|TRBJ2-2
TGTGCCAGCAGCTTAGAACTGAGCACCGGGGAGCTGTTTTTT
CASSLELSTGELFF
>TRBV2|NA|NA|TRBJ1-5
TGTGCCAGCAGTTTATCTAGGTCAGGAGGAGATAATCAGCCCCAGCATTTT
CASSLSRSGGDNQPQHF
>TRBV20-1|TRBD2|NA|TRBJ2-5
TGCAGTGCTAGAGATCCTAGGAAGCGGGGGGAAAGAGAGACCCAGTACTTC
CSARDPRKRGERETQYF
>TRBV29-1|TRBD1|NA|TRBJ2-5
TGCAGCGTAGGGACAGGGGGCTGGGAGGAGACCCAGTACTTC
CSVGTGGWEETQYF
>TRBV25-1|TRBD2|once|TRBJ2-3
TGTGCCAGCAGCCATCCCGGGGGGGCACTCCCAGATACGCAGTATTTT
CASSHPGGALPDTQYF
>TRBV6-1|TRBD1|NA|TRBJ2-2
TGTGCCAGCAGGGGACAGGGGGAGCTGTTTTTT
CASRGQGELFF
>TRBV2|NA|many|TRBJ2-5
TGTGCCAGCAGCATCGGGAGCGCCCAAGAGACCCAGTACTTC
CASSIGSAQETQYF
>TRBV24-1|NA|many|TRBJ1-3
TGTGCCACCAGTGAGCTCTCTGGAAACACCATATATTTT
CATSELSGNTIYF
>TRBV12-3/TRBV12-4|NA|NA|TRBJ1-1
TGTGCCAGCACCAATCGACCGCAGGGGGCTTTCTTT
CASTNRPQGAFF
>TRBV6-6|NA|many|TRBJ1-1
TGTGCCAGCGAGGTACAAACGAACACTGAAGCTTTCTTT
CASEVQTNTEAFF
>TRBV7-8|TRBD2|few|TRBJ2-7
TGTGCCAGCAGCGGTCGGCGAAGCGGGGGGCTCTACGAGCAGTACTTC
CASSGRRSGGLYEQYF
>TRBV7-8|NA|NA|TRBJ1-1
TGTGCCAGCAGCTTGGGACGGTACACTGAAGCTTTCTTT
CASSLGRYTEAFF
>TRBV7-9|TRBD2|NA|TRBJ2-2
TGTGCCAGCAGCTTGTGGAGCGGGGGGCCCCAAGGCGGGGAGCTGTTTTTT
CASSLWSGGPQGGELFF
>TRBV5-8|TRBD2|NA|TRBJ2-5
TGTGCCAGCAGCTTGGTTCTAGCGGGAGGAGGAGAGACCCAGTACTTC
CASSLVLAGGGETQYF
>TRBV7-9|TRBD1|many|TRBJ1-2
TGTGCCAGCAGCTTGTCGACAGGGGACTATGGCTACACCTTC
CASSLSTGDYGYTF
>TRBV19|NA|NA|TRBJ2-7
TGTGCCAGTAGTATCCGGGACCGAACCTCCTACGAGCAGTACTTC
CASSIRDRTSYEQYF
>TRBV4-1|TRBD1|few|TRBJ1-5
TGCGCCAGCAGCCAAGACGGACAGGGTGGCAATCAGCCCCAGCATTTT
CASSQDGQGGNQPQHF